The 3 T cell receptor beta chains below all came from one sample that was sequenced in a study of blood T cell repertoires in COVID-19. Libraries were prepared by immunoSEQ multiplex PCR; TCRdb keeps only in-frame clonotypes and omits some of them. This sample has 240,000 or so clones; about 80% occur once, and the top ten carry around 2%. Sequencing was carried out using peripheral blood. These receptor sequences come from a man aged 30-40 years who had recovered from COVID-19.

The chain carries TRBV10-3 and TRBJ1-1, with 8 bases identical to TRBD1. Looked up from germline, CDR1 is ENHRY and CDR2 is SYGVKD. The CDR3 is made up of 17 amino acids. With V trimmed by 2 bases and J by 0 bases, 8 bases remained unmatched. This chain's CDR3 is CAISEMPGGYMNTEAFF. Written as DNA, the CDR3 is TGTGCCATCAGTGAGATGCCAGGGGGCTATATGAACACTGAAGCTTTCTTT.

The genes are TRBV5-6 and TRBJ2-1, with unresolved D. This CDR3 has 14 amino acids. V was trimmed by 4 bases and J by 1 base, leaving 9 bases between them. Germline loops: CDR1 SGHDT, CDR2 YYEEEE. CDR3 protein: CASSVGWSYNEQFF. The CDR3 nucleotides are TGTGCCAGCAGCGTCGGGTGGTCCTACAATGAGCAGTTCTTC.

The chain links TRBV10-2 to TRBJ1-5; perhaps TRBD1 as D (5 bases). The CDR3 sequence is 15 residues long. The germline V and J ends were trimmed by 2 bases and 1 base, with 9 bases remaining between them. CDR1 WSHSY and CDR2 SAAADI come from the germline V gene. CDR3 loop: CASSETRQSNQPQHF. The DNA of the CDR3 is TGCGCCAGCAGTGAGACGCGACAGAGCAATCAGCCCCAGCATTTT.